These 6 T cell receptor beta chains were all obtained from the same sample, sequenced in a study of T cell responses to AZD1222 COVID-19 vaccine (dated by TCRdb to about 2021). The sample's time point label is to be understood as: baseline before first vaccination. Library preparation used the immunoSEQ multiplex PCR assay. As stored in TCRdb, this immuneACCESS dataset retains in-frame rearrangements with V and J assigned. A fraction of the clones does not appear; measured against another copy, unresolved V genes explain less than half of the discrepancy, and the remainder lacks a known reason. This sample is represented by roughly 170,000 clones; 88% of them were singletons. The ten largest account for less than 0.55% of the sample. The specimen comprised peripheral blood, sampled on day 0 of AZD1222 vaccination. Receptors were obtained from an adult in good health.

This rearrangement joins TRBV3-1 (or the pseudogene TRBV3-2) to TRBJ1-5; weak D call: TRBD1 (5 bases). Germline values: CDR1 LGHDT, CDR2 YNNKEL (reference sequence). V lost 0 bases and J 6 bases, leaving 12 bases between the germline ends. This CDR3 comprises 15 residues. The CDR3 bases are TGTGCCAGCAGCCAAGATCTGAGGGGAGGTCAGCCCCAGCATTTT. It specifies CASSQDLRGGQPQHF.

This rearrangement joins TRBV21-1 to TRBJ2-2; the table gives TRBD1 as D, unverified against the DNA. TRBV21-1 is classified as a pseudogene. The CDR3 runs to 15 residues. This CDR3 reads CASSQKDRNTGELFF. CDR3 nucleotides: TGTGCCAGCAGCCAGAAGGACAGGAACACCGGGGAGCTGTTTTTT.

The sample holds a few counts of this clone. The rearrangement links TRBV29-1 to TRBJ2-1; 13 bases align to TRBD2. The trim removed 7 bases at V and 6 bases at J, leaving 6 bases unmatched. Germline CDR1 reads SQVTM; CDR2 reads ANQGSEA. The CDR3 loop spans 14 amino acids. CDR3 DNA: TGCAGCGACTTACTAGCGGGAGGGGGCAATGAGCAGTTCTTC. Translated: CSDLLAGGGNEQFF.

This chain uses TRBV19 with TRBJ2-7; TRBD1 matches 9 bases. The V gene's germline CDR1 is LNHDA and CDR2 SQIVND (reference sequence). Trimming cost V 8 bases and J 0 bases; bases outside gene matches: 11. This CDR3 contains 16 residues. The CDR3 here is CASLGTGLRGSYEQYF. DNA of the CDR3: TGTGCCAGTCTCGGGACAGGGCTAAGGGGCTCCTACGAGCAGTACTTC.

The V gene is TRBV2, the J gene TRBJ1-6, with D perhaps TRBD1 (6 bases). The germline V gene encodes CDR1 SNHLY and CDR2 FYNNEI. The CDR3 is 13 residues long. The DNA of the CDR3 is TGTGCTTCACAGGGAGATTATAATTCACCCCTCCACTTT. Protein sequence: CASQGDYNSPLHF.

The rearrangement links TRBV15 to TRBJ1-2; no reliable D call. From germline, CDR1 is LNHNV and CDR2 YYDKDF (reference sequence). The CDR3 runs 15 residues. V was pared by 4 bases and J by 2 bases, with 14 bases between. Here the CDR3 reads CATSKEGMENYGYTF. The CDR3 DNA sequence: TGTGCCACCAGCAAAGAGGGTATGGAGAACTATGGCTACACCTTC.